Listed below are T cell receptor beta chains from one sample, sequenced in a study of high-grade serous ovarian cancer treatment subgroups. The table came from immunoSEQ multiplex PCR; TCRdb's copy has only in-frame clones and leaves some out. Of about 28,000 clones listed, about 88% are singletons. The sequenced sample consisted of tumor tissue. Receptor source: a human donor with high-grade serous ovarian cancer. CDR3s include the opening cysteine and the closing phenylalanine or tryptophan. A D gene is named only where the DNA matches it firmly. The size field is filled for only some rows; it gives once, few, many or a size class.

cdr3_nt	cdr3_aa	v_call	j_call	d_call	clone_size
TGCGCCAGCAGGGGGACGGCAGGGGCGAACACTGAAGCTTTCTTT	CASRGTAGANTEAFF	TRBV5-1	TRBJ1-1	-	few
TGTGCCAGCCATCCCGGAGGGGGGTGGGGCTACAATGAGCAGTTCTTC	CASHPGGGWGYNEQFF	TRBV6-6	TRBJ2-1	-	once
TGTGCCAGCAGTTTCGAGCTCTTCTACGAGCAGTACTTC	CASSFELFYEQYF	TRBV28	TRBJ2-7	-	once
TGTGCCTGGACAGGTTTTAATGAAAAACTGTTTTTT	CAWTGFNEKLFF	TRBV30	TRBJ1-4	-	-
TGTGCCAGCAAGGCAGGGGGAACCTACGAGCAGTACTTC	CASKAGGTYEQYF	TRBV28	TRBJ2-7	TRBD1	-
TGTGCCAACCCACCCCGGTTAACAGGGAATGAAAAACTGTTTTTT	CANPPRLTGNEKLFF	TRBV6-4	TRBJ1-4	-	-
TGTGCCAGCAGGCCGGGGGTCGTGGCCACTGAAGCTTTCTTT	CASRPGVVATEAFF	TRBV6-5	TRBJ1-1	-	-
TGTGCCAGCTCACAAAAGGACAGGGGTGGCTACACCTTC	CASSQKDRGGYTF	TRBV18	TRBJ1-2	TRBD1	-
TGTGCCTGGAGGTCTCAGAGAGGCATCTTCGGCAATCAGCCCCAGCATTTT	CAWRSQRGIFGNQPQHF	TRBV30	TRBJ1-5	-	-
TGTGCCAATACCAACGTCGGACAGAGCTCCTACGAGCAGTACTTC	CANTNVGQSSYEQYF	TRBV7-3	TRBJ2-7	-	few
TGTGCCAGCAGCAGAAGACCCGGGACAGGGGGCGAGCAGTTCTTC	CASSRRPGTGGEQFF	TRBV5-6	TRBJ2-1	TRBD1	-
TGTGCCAGCAGCTTAGGAGCGGGAGATTACGAGCAGTACTTC	CASSLGAGDYEQYF	TRBV11-2	TRBJ2-7	TRBD2	-
TGTGCCAGCAGCGCGGGGGGGCAGCTAGAGACCCAGTACTTC	CASSAGGQLETQYF	TRBV11-3	TRBJ2-5	TRBD2	-
TGTGCCAGCAGCTCCGGACAGGAAGCTTTCTTT	CASSSGQEAFF	TRBV11-3	TRBJ1-1	-	-
TGTGCCAGCAGCCAAGCCACCGCTAGCGAGTCCTACGAGCAGTACTTC	CASSQATASESYEQYF	TRBV4-2	TRBJ2-7	-	-
TGTGCCAGCTCACCCGGGACAGGAAACTATGGCTACACCTTC	CASSPGTGNYGYTF	TRBV18	TRBJ1-2	TRBD1	once
TGTGCCAGCAGCCTAAGAGGGACCGCTAGAAACACCATATATTTT	CASSLRGTARNTIYF	TRBV11-2	TRBJ1-3	-	-
TGTGCCAGCAGTTTAGCGGGAACTGGCGCAGATACGCAGTATTTT	CASSLAGTGADTQYF	TRBV6-4	TRBJ2-3	TRBD2	-
TGTGCCTGGAGTCGAGGACAGATCCTGTTTTTT	CAWSRGQILFF	TRBV30	TRBJ1-4	-	medium-sized
TGTGCCAGCAGTTTATGGCCTCGGGGTTACGCCGGAAATGAGCAGTTCTTC	CASSLWPRGYAGNEQFF	TRBV27	TRBJ2-1	-	-
TGTGCCAGCAGCGCGGGGACGAGCCTGAACACCGGGGAGCTGTTTTTT	CASSAGTSLNTGELFF	TRBV9	TRBJ2-2	-	-
TGTGCCAGCAGTCCAATCAGGGACTCCACCTCCTACAATGAGCAGTTCTTC	CASSPIRDSTSYNEQFF	TRBV27	TRBJ2-1	-	-
TGCGCCAGCAAACCAGCTAGCGGGAGCTCCTACAATGAGCAGTTCTTC	CASKPASGSSYNEQFF	TRBV5-1	TRBJ2-1	TRBD2	-
TGTGCTAGCAGCCAAGCCGGGACAGGGGAGACCCAGTACTTC	CASSQAGTGETQYF	TRBV7-7	TRBJ2-5	TRBD1	-
TGTGCCAGCAGTGAGATTGTTGTGGAACAAGAGACCCAGTACTTC	CASSEIVVEQETQYF	TRBV6-1	TRBJ2-5	-	once
TGTGCCACCCAGGGCGGGCTCAGGGACAATGAGCAGTTCTTC	CATQGGLRDNEQFF	TRBV7-9	TRBJ2-1	-	few
TGCGCCAGCAGCTTCGAAGGTCTCGATGAGCAGTTCTTC	CASSFEGLDEQFF	TRBV5-1	TRBJ2-1	-	-
TGTGCCAGCAGTTTCAGGCGGCCGTCGGGACAGGCCCTCTGGGTGGCTTTCTTT	CASSFRRPSGQALWVAFF	TRBV27	TRBJ1-1	TRBD1	-
TGTGCCAGCACCCCCCCCTTGAGGGCGCAATATGGCTACACCTTC	CASTPPLRAQYGYTF	TRBV28	TRBJ1-2	-	-